This T cell receptor beta chain was found in a study of blood T cell repertoires in COVID-19. Study context: Acute-phase and convalescent COVID-19 samples originated in the United States, Italy and Spain. The analysed material was cDNA or gDNA that came from T cells, B-cell-depleted T cells, or PBMCs.

This clone was detected only a few times. Original handling: Reference gene primer amplification yielded estimated nucleated cell counts. Clones were read by immunoSEQ multiplex PCR, and TCRdb kept only the in-frame ones, dropping some. D and trimming come from the DNA, and the V and J calls and clone size come from that table. The sample has approximately 46,000 clones, around 75% seen once. CDR3 length equals 15 residues. Trimming pared 2 bases from V and 4 bases from J, leaving 11 bases between. Per germline, CDR1 MNHEY and CDR2 SVGEGT. The sequence derives from a man aged 80 or over with acute or convalescent COVID-19. The sample was peripheral blood. The chain has TRBV6-2 or TRBV6-3 and TRBJ2-2; TRBD2 is a possible D gene (6 bases). As DNA, the CDR3 is TGTGCCAGCAGTTACGCGCGGGGTTTCACCGGGGAGCTGTTTTTT. Protein: CASSYARGFTGELFF.